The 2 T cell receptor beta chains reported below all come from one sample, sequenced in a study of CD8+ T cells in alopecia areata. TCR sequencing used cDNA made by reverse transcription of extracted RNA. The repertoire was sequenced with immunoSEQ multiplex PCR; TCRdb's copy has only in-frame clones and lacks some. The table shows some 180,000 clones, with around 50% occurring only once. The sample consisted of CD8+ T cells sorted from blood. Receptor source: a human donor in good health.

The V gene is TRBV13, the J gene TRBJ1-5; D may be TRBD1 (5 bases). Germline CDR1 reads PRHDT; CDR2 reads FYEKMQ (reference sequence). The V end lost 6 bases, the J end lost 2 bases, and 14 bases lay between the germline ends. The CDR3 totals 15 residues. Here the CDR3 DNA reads TGTGCCAGCAGTTTGGGAAGGGGCGGCAATCAGCCCCAGCATTTT. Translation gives CASSLGRGGNQPQHF.

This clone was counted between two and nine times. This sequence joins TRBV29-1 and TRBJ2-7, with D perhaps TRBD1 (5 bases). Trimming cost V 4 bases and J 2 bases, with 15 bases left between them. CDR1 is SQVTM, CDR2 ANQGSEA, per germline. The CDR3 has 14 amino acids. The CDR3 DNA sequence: TGCAGCGTTGTGGGTGGGGCCCCCCCCTACGAGCAGTACTTC. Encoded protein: CSVVGGAPPYEQYF.